These T cell receptor beta chains were read from a single sample in a study of OX40 agonist ivuxolimab in advanced cancers. Measured with immunoSEQ multiplex PCR; TCRdb has only the in-frame clones, and not every one. Among tens of thousands of clones listed, roughly 84% were seen once. This specimen was CD4+ or CD8+ T cells sorted from blood, taken in a trial of the OX40 agonist ivuxolimab. Receptor source: an adult with an advanced solid tumor such as melanoma, head and neck, liver or kidney cancer. CDR3s leave out the opening cysteine and the closing phenylalanine or tryptophan. Fields, in order: J gene, D gene, V gene, clone size, CDR3 protein. D genes are given only for firm matches. Some rows have no size entry. The others give once, few or many, or a class for an expanded clone.

>TRBJ2-1|NA|TRBV28|NA
ASSEASSNEQF
>TRBJ1-3|NA|TRBV27|NA
ASSKTGPGNTIY
>TRBJ2-1|NA|TRBV6-1|few
ASSERRDLGNEQF
>TRBJ2-2|NA|TRBV10-1|NA
ASSEMAGGELF
>TRBJ1-4|TRBD1|TRBV7-9|NA
ASSAGQGGRKLF
>TRBJ2-1|TRBD2|TRBV4-3|NA
ASSHMAGTSGRASEQF
>TRBJ1-5|NA|TRBV28|NA
ASSLYSGDRSNQPQH
>TRBJ2-7|TRBD2|TRBV5-1|NA
ASSHGTSGREDEQY
>TRBJ2-7|NA|TRBV2|NA
ASTPPGREGGYEQY
>TRBJ2-1|NA|TRBV11-2|NA
ASSDPGRWDEQF
>TRBJ2-1|TRBD2|TRBV28|NA
ASSTSGRIYEQF
>TRBJ2-5|NA|TRBV7-9|NA
ASSLAMEGRTQY
>TRBJ2-7|TRBD2|TRBV5-4|NA
ASSRTSGDTYEQY
>TRBJ2-1|TRBD2|TRBV7-2|NA
ASRTTSASDEQF
>TRBJ2-1|TRBD2|TRBV5-1|NA
ASSSSGRTYNEQF
>TRBJ1-1|TRBD1|TRBV30|NA
AWSKQGADGEAF
>TRBJ2-1|NA|TRBV7-8|once
ASSLKGRHEQF
>TRBJ2-3|TRBD2|TRBV29-1|NA
SVEPRRSSGTTDTQY
>TRBJ1-6|NA|TRBV7-9|NA
ASSLTGPNSPLH
>TRBJ2-5|TRBD1|TRBV7-3|few
ASSEGGGDRGETQY
>TRBJ1-5|NA|TRBV19|few
ASSIGYSNQPQH
>TRBJ2-7|TRBD2|TRBV7-9|NA
ASSLGLDDEQY
>TRBJ2-5|NA|TRBV2|NA
ASSAGLTETQY
>TRBJ1-3|TRBD1|TRBV30|NA
AWSDDRVPGNTIY
>TRBJ2-3|TRBD2|TRBV4-3|NA
ASSGTSHGDTQY
>TRBJ2-7|NA|TRBV6-5|NA
ASSPRFDSYEQY
>TRBJ2-4|NA|TRBV28|NA
ASPNSQKNIQY
>TRBJ2-2|NA|TRBV18|NA
ASSGAERRANTGELF
>TRBJ2-2|TRBD1|TRBV5-4|NA
ASSLGYRGTSGELF
>TRBJ2-1|TRBD2|TRBV27|NA
ASMAGRAYNEQF
>TRBJ2-1|TRBD2|TRBV13|NA
ASSLKLADYNEQF
>TRBJ2-7|NA|TRBV28|NA
ASSRTGSYSYEQY
>TRBJ2-7|NA|TRBV5-6|NA
ASTQGGTSYEQY
>TRBJ2-7|NA|TRBV5-1|NA
ASSPRDGTYEQY
>TRBJ2-7|TRBD2|TRBV15|NA
ATSRGMSGSDHEQY
>TRBJ2-5|TRBD1|TRBV28|once
ASSLPGQGVQETQY
>TRBJ1-1|NA|TRBV18|NA
ASSPPLGGNTEAF
>TRBJ2-7|NA|TRBV6-6|NA
ASSVSSGYSYEQY